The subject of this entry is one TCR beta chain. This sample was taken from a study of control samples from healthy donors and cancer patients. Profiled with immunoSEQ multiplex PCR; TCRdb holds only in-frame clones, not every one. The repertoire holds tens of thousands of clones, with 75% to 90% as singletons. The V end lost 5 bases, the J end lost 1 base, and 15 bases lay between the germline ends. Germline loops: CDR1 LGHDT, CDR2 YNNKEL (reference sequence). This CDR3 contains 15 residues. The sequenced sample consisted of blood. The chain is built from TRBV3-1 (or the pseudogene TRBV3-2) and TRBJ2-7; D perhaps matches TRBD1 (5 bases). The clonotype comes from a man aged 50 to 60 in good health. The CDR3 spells CASSYMGRTSYEQYF. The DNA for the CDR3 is TGTGCCAGCAGCTACATGGGGCGGACGTCCTACGAGCAGTACTTC.